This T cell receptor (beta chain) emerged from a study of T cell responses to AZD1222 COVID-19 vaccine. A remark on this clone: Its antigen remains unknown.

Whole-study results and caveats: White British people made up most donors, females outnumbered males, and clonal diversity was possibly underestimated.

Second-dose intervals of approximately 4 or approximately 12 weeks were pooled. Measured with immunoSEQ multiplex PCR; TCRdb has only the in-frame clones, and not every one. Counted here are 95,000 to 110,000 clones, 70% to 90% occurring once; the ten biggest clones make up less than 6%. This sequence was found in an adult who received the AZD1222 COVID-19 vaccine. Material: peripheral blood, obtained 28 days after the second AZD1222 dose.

CDR3 in amino acids: CASSQARDRSNEKLFF. Here the CDR3 DNA reads TGTGCCAGCAGCCAAGCCCGGGACAGGAGTAATGAAAAACTGTTTTTT. The rearrangement joins TRBV3-1 (or the pseudogene TRBV3-2) to TRBJ1-4; 8 nucleotides align to TRBD1. This CDR3 spans 16 amino acids. V was pared by 1 base and J by 4 bases, with 5 bases of the junction left unmatched. Germline values: CDR1 LGHDT, CDR2 YNNKEL (reference sequence).